What follows are 4 T cell receptor beta chains derived from one specimen sequenced in a study of blood T cell repertoires in COVID-19. The table came from immunoSEQ multiplex PCR; TCRdb's copy has only in-frame clones and leaves some out. The data hold roughly 100,000 clones, with 85% to 90% observed a single time. The sequenced sample was peripheral blood. All receptors come from a human donor in a cohort sampled during active COVID-19.

The rearrangement uses TRBV5-1 and TRBJ2-6; 8 nucleotides align to TRBD1. V lost 3 bases and J lost 0; bases outside the gene matches: 11. The CDR3 has 19 residues. Germline CDR1 is SGHRS and CDR2 is YFSETQ. The CDR3 reads CASSSDFGQGYSGANVLTF. CDR3 nucleotides: TGCGCCAGCAGCTCAGATTTCGGACAGGGCTACTCTGGGGCCAACGTCCTGACTTTC.

The gene calls are TRBV15 and TRBJ2-7; D is unresolved. The CDR3 sequence is 15 residues long. V was pared by 0 bases and J by 1 base, with 10 bases between. Germline V gene sequence: CDR1 LNHNV, CDR2 YYDKDF (reference sequence). The CDR3 here is CATSRDWSESYEQYF. The CDR3 nucleotides read TGTGCCACCAGCAGAGATTGGAGCGAATCCTACGAGCAGTACTTC.

This rearrangement joins TRBV27 to TRBJ2-5; tentative D call: TRBD1 (5 bases). The V end was cut by 3 bases, the J end by 4 bases, with 15 bases between. Germline lookup yields CDR1 MNHEY and CDR2 SMNVEV (reference sequence). This CDR3 is built from 15 residues. CDR3 sequence: CASSFRDSPVETQYF. CDR3 coding DNA: TGTGCCAGCAGTTTCCGAGACAGTCCGGTAGAGACCCAGTACTTC.

The CDR3 DNA reads as TGTGCCAGCAGCTTAGGGTGGTTCGCAGACCGCGCAGGGGATACGCAGTATTTT. It encodes CASSLGWFADRAGDTQYF. V is TRBV11-3 and J is TRBJ2-3, with D perhaps matching TRBD1 (5 bases). The CDR3 loop spans 18 amino acids. Trimming cost V 1 base and J 6 bases, with 23 bases left between them. In germline, CDR1 is SGHNT, CDR2 YENEEA. Based on the CDR3 plus reference TRBV11-3 and TRBJ2-3, the full variable domain is EAGVVQSPRYKIIEKKQPVAFWCNPISGHNTLYWYLQNLGQGPELLIRYENEEAVDDSQLPKDRFSAERLKGVDSTLKIQPAELGDSAVYLCASSLGWFADRAGDTQYFGPGTRLTVL.